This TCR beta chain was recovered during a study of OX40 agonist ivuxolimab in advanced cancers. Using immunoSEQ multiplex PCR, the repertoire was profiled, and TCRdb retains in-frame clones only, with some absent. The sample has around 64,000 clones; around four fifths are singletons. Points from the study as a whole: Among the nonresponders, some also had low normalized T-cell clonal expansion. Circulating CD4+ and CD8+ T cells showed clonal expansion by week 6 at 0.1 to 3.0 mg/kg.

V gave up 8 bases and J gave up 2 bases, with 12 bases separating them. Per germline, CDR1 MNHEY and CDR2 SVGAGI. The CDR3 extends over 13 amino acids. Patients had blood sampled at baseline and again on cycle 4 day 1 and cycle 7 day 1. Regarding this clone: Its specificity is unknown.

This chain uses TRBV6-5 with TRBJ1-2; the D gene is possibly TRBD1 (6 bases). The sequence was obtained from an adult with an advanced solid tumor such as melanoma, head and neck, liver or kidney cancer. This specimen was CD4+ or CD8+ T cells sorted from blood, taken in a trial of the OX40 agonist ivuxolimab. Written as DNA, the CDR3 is TGTGCCAGCCTCTCACAGGGAAACTATGGCTACACCTTC. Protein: CASLSQGNYGYTF.